This passage covers 2 T cell receptor beta chains from one sample sequenced in a study of beta chain features in type 1 diabetes. Study-wide results and limits: TCRB CDR3s from Type 1 diabetes patients were moderately but significantly shorter in all four CD4+ subsets.

These receptors have no known antigen. Every isolated RNA sample was fully reverse transcribed, so sequencing captured expressed TCRB transcripts. Sequencing used immunoSEQ multiplex PCR; TCRdb keeps in-frame clones, though not all of them. Among 500,000 to 850,000 clones, 11% to 15% were seen once, and the ten largest hold approximately 0.039%. Sequenced material: naive CD4+ T cells from blood. These receptors were collected from a man younger than 30 with type 1 diabetes.

The V gene is TRBV30, the J gene TRBJ2-1, with 12 positions matching TRBD2. Germline values: CDR1 GTSNPN, CDR2 SVGIG (reference sequence). The length of the CDR3 is 14 residues. J lost 8 bases, V lost 1 base, and 3 bases had no gene match. In DNA, the CDR3 is TGTGCCTGGAGTGAGGCTAGCGGGAGGGATGAGCAGTTCTTC. This sequence encodes CAWSEASGRDEQFF.

This clone was observed a handful of times. The rearrangement joins TRBV7-9 to TRBJ2-1; D remains unclear. The germline V and J ends were trimmed by 5 bases and 3 bases, with 17 bases remaining between them. The length of the CDR3 is 16 residues. The germline V gene encodes CDR1 SEHNR and CDR2 FQNEAQ (reference sequence). CDR3 bases: TGTGCCAGCAGCCCCCGAGACCACTTCGTCTACAATGAGCAGTTCTTC. This gives the protein CASSPRDHFVYNEQFF.